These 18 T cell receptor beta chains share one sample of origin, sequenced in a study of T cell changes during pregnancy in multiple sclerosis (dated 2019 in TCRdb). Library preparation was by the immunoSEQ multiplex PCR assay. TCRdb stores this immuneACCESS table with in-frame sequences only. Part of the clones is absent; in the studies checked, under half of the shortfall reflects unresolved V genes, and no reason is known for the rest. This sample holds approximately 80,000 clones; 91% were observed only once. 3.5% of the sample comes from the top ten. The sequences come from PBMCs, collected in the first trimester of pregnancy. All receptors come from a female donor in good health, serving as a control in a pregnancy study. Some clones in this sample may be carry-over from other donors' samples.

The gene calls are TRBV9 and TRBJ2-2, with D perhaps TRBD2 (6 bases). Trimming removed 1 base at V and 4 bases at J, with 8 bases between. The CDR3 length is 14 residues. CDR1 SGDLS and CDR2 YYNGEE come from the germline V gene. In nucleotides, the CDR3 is TGTGCCAGCAGCGTACTAGCGACCACCGGGGAGCTGTTTTTT. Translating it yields CASSVLATTGELFF.

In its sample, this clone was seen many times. The CDR3 protein is CASSDPTGAVESPLHF. The DNA of the CDR3 is TGTGCCAGTAGTGATCCTACAGGAGCAGTAGAATCACCCCTCCACTTT. The chain recombines TRBV19 with TRBJ1-6, with a weak D call TRBD1 (5 bases). Germline V gene lookup returns CDR1 LNHDA and CDR2 SQIVND (reference sequence). Trimming pared 5 bases from V and 10 bases from J, leaving 21 bases between. This CDR3 is built from 16 residues.

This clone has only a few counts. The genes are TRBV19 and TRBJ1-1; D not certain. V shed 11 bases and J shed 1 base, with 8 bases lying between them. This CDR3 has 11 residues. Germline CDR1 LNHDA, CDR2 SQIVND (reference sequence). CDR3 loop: CASRENTEAFF. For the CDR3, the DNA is TGTGCCTCGAGAGAGAACACTGAAGCTTTCTTT.

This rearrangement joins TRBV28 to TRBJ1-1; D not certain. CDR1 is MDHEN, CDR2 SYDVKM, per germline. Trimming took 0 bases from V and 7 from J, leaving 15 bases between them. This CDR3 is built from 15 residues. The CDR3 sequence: CASSLWGSGRNEAFF. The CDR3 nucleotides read TGTGCCAGCAGTTTATGGGGTTCGGGAAGAAATGAAGCTTTCTTT.

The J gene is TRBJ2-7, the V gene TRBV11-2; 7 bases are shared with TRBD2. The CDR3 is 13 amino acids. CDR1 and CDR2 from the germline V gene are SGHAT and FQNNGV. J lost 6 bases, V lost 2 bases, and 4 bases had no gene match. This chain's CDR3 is CASSLIREGEQYF. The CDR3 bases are TGTGCCAGCAGCTTAATTAGGGAGGGCGAGCAGTACTTC.

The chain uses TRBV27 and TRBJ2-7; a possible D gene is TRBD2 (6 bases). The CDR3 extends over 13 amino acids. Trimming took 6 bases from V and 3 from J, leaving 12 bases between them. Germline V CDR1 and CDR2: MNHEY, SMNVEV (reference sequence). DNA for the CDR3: TGTGCCAGCAGCCCCATGGGGGGCTACGAGCAGTACTTC. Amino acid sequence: CASSPMGGYEQYF.

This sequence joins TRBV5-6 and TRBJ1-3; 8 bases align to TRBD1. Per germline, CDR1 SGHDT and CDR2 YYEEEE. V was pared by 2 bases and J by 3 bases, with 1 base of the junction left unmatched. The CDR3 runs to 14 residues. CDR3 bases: TGTGCCAGCAGCTTACAGGGGGATGGAAACACCATATATTTT. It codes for CASSLQGDGNTIYF.

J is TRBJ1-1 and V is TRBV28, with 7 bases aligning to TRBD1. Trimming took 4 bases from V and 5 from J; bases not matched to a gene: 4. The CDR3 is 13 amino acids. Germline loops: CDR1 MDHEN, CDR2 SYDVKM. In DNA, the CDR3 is TGTGCCAGCAGTTCCGGGACAGTAACTGAAGCTTTCTTT. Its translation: CASSSGTVTEAFF.

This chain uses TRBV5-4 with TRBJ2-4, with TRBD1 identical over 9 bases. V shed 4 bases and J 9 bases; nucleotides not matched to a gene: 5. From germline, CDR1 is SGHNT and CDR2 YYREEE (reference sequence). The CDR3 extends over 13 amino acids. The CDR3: CASSPGQGSIQYF. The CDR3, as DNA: TGTGCCAGCAGCCCGGGACAGGGAAGCATTCAGTACTTC.

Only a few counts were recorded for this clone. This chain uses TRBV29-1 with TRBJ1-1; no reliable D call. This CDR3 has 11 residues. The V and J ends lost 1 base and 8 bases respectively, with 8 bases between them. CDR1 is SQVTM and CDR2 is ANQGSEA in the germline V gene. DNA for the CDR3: TGCAGCGTTGAAGGCGCCAGGGAAGCTTTCTTT. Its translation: CSVEGAREAFF.

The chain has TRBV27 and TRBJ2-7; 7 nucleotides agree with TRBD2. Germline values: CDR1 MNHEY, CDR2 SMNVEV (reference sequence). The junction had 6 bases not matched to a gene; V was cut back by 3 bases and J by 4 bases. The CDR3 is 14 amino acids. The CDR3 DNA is TGTGCCAGCAGTTTCCTAGCGGACCCATACGAGCAGTACTTC. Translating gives CASSFLADPYEQYF.

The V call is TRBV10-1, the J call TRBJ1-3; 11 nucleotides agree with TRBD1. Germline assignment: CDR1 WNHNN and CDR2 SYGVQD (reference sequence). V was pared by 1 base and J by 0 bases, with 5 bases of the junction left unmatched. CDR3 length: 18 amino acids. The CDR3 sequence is CASSECRDRGSSGNTIYF. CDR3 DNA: TGCGCCAGCAGTGAGTGTCGGGACAGGGGGAGCTCTGGAAACACCATATATTTT.

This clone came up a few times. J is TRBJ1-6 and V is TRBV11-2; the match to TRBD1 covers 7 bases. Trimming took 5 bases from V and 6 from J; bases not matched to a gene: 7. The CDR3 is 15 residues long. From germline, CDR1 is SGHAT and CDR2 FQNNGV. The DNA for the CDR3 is TGTGCCAGCAGCGGGGATTCAGGGGGTAATTCACCCCTCCACTTT. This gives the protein CASSGDSGGNSPLHF.

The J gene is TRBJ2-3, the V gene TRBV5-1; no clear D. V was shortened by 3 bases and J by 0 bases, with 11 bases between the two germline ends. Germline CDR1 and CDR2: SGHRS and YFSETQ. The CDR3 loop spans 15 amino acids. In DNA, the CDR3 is TGCGCCAGCAGCTGGAGCGCCTCTAGCACAGATACGCAGTATTTT. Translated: CASSWSASSTDTQYF.

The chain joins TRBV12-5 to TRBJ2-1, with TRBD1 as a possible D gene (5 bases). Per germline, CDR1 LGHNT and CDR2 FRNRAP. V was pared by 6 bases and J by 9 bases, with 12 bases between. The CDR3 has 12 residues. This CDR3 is CASGELRGEQFF. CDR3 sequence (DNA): TGTGCTAGTGGAGAACTAAGGGGTGAGCAGTTCTTC.

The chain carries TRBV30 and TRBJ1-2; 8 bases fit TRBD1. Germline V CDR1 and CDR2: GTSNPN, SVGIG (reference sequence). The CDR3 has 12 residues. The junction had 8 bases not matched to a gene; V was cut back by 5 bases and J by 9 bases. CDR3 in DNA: TGTGCCTGGGACGGACAGGGTCGCAGCTACACCTTC. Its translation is CAWDGQGRSYTF.

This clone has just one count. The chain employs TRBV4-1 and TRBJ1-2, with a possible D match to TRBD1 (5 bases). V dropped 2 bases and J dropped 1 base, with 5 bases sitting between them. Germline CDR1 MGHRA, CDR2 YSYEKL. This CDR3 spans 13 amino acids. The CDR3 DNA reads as TGCGCCAGCAGCCAACAGGGTAACTATGGCTACACCTTC. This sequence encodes CASSQQGNYGYTF.

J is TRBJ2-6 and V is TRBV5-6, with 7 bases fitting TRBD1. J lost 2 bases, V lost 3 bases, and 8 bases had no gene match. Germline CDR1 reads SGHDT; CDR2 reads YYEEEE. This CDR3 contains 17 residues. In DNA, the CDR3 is TGTGCCAGCAGCTCGACAGGGTTCCCCACTGGGGCCAACGTCCTGACTTTC. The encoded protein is CASSSTGFPTGANVLTF.